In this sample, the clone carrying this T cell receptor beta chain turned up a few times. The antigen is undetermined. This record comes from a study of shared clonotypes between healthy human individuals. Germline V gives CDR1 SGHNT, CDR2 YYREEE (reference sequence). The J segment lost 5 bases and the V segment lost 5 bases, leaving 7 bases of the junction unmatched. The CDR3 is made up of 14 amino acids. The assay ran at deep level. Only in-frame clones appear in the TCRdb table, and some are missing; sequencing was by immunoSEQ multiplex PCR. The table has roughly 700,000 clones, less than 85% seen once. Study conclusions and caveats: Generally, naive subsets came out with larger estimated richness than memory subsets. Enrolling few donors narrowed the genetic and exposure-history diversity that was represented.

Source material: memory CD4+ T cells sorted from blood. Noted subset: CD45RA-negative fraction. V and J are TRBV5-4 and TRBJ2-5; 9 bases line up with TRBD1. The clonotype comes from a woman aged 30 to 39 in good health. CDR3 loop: CASRNTGGSETQYF. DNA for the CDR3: TGTGCCAGCAGAAACACAGGGGGCTCGGAGACCCAGTACTTC.